This TCR beta chain was sequenced in a study of identical twins (dated by TCRdb to the mid-2010s). Looking at the study overall: TCR alpha and beta repertoires from monozygotic twins, unrelated adults of various ages and cord blood were deep-sequenced to test whether fetal clonotypes persist. To rule out contamination, the twin experiments were replicated at different times with different library preparation protocols.

Results and caveats for the whole study, not just this receptor: In monozygotic twins, out-of-frame TCR alpha sharing was systematically underestimated by recombination models, although the models agreed with sharing between unrelated individuals. Invariant T cells such as MAIT and iNKT could partly confound zero-insertion analyses, although diverse VJ usage argued against such confounding for most clonotypes. Because the same donors could not be followed over many years, conclusions were based on cross-sectional statistical analysis. Excess twin sharing in beta out-of-frame sequences was weaker because fewer shared sequences lowered the signal-to-noise ratio. Compared with coincidental sharing between unrelated individuals, an excess of low generation-probability sequences was observed among out-of-frame TCR alpha sequences shared between twins. Abundant cord blood beta clonotypes had fewer insertions, young adult naive repertoires showed a similar but weaker trend, and memory repertoires showed no such trend.

The V end loses 2 bases and the J end loses 3 bases, and a stretch of 8 bases separates them. The CDR3 starts with the cysteine, ends with the phenylalanine, and has 13 residues. Only the CDR3 part of the read is kept: 39 bases, read in frame from the first base. The germline V gene gives CDR1 as MNHEY and CDR2 as SVGAGI. Every donor was a healthy Caucasian. The twin cohort consisted of three pairs of female monozygotic twins, all aged roughly 18 to 30 years. Miltenyi CD45RO+ enrichment and human naive T-cell isolation kits were used to isolate memory (CD45RO+) and naive T cells from PBMC. Receptor libraries were prepared by 5' RACE. Sequenced on an Illumina HiSeq 2000. A universal primer binding site was added through template switching, and the final cDNA carried a unique molecular identifier so that TCR cDNA molecules could be counted accurately. Specific primers in the conserved constant-segment region were used to synthesize first-strand cDNA for the TCR alpha and beta chains. To control for contamination, every cDNA library carried two barcodes: a SMART-Mk sample barcode plus Illumina barcodes. TruSeq adapter sequences and Illumina sample barcodes were added in two successive PCR steps. The TCR alpha and beta cDNA libraries were sequenced on the Illumina HiSeq platform using custom primers. From the authors' description of their analysis: Unique molecular identifiers were extracted from raw reads with MiGEC, and CDR3 positions were determined with MiXCR. For each individual, recombination models were inferred using an EM algorithm with the repgenHMM and IGoR tools. Shared clonotypes were analyzed with the tcR package in R, and sharing was normalized by the product of cloneset sizes. To study raw recombination free of thymic and clonal selection effects, out-of-frame nonproductive sequences were analyzed. The public reads were reprocessed in TCRdb via fastp at Q25 and MiXCR, keeping in-frame beta chains. Merged by CDR3 protein, the rows form single entries marked with the most common genes and DNA. These V and J calls rely on TCRdb rather than the paper's analysis. Here the sample has a few hundred thousand distinct CDR3 sequences; 10% to 15% occur a single time. The ten largest clones represent roughly 4% of the sample.

In its sample, this clonotype was seen many times. There is no known antigen for this receptor. Per-base quality was not reported, and no clone a single base away is much larger than it. The same specimen was also included in a second study, on yellow fever vaccine responses in identical twins. The second paper further reports: According to the authors, the vaccine-induced T cell response in identical twins seemed to be partly convergent and partly specific to each individual. The study precisely tracked vaccine-responding T cell clones in identical twins.

Sequencing was done on a sample of memory (CD45RO+) T cells sorted from blood. This specimen's cell subset or site label, per the study, means: CD45RO+ enriched T cells. The sequence is built from TRBV6-5 and TRBJ2-7, with the identity of the D gene unclear. This TCR derives from a woman aged 18-29 years in good health. The DNA reads TGTGCCAGCAGTTACACGGGTCTCTACGAGCAGTACTTC. It encodes CASSYTGLYEQYF.